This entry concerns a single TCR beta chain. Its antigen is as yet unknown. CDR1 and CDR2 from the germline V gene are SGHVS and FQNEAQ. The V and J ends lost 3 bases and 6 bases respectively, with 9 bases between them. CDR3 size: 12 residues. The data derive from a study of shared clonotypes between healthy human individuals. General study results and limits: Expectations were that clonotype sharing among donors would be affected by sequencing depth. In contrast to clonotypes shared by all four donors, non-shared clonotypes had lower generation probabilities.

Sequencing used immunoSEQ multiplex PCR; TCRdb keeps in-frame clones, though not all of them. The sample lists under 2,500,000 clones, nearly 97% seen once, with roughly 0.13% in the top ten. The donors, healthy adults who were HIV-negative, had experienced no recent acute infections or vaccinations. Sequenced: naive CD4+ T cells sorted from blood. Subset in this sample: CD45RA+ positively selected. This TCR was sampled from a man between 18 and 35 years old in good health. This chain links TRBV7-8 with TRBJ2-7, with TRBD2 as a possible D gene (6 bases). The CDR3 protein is CASSFGTSEQYF. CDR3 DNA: TGTGCCAGCAGCTTCGGGACTTCCGAGCAGTACTTC.